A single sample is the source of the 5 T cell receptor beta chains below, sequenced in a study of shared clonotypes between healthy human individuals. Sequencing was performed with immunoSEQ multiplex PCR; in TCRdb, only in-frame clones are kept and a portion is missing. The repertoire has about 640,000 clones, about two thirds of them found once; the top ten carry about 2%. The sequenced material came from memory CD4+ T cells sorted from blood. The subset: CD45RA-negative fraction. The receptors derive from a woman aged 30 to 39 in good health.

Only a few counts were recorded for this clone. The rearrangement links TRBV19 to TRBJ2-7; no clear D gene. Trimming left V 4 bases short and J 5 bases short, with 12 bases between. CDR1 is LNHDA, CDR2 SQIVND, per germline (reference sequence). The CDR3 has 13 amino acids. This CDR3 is CASSRPGADEQYF. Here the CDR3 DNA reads TGTGCCAGTAGTAGGCCTGGCGCCGACGAGCAGTACTTC. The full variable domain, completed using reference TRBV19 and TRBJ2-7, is DGGITQSPKYLFRKEGQNVTLSCEQNLNHDAMYWYRQDPGQGLRLIYYSQIVNDFQKGDIAEGYSVSREKKESFPLTVTSAQKNPTAFYLCASSRPGADEQYFGPGTRLTVT.

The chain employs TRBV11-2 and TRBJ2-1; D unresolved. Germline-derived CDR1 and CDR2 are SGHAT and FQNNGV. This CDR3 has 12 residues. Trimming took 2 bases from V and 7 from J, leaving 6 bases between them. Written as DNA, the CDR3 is TGTGCCAGCAGCTTATCCCTGAATGAGCAGTTCTTC. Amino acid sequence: CASSLSLNEQFF.

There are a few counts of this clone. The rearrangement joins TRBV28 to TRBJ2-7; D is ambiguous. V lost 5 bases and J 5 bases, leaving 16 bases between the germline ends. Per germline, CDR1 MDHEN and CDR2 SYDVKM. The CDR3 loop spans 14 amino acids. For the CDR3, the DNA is TGTGCCAGCAGTCTGCCTCCGACTCCTCACGAGCAGTACTTC. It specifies CASSLPPTPHEQYF.

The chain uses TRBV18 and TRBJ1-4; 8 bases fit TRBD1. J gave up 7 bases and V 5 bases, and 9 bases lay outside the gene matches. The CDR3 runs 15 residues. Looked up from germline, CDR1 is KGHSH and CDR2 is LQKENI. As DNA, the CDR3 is TGTGCCAGCTCAAGACAGGGGCCCGGGAGTGAAAAACTGTTTTTT. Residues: CASSRQGPGSEKLFF.

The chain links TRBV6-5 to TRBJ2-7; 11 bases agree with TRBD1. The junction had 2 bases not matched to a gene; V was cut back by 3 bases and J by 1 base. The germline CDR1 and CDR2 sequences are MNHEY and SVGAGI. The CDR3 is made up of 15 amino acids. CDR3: CASSYGTGGSYEQYF. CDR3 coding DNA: TGTGCCAGCAGTTATGGGACAGGGGGTTCCTACGAGCAGTACTTC.